The next 32 T cell receptor beta chains were all read from a single sample in a study of blood T cell repertoires in COVID-19. Some clones are missing from TCRdb's copy, which holds only in-frame ones; the method was immunoSEQ multiplex PCR. Of around 310,000 clones detected, roughly 90% appear once; the ten largest clones hold over 8.5%. What was sequenced was PBMCs or T cells enriched from blood (not recorded which). These receptors all stem from a woman under 40 who had recovered from COVID-19.

V and J are TRBV7-2 and TRBJ1-1; D unresolved. The ends were cut back, 2 bases at V and 1 base at J, with 5 bases in the middle. The CDR3 runs to 13 residues. Germline lookup yields CDR1 SGHTA and CDR2 FQGNSA. The DNA of the CDR3 is TGTGCCAGCAGCTTAAACGGGAACACTGAAGCTTTCTTT. Translation gives CASSLNGNTEAFF. Full variable domain (rest looked up from reference TRBV7-2 and TRBJ1-1): GAGVSQSPSNKVTEKGKDVELRCDPISGHTALYWYRQSLGQGLEFLIYFQGNSAPDKSGLPSDRFSAERTGGSVSTLTIQRTQQEDSAVYLCASSLNGNTEAFFGQGTRLTVV.

The CDR3 loop reads CATSPGTGGHEQYF. The CDR3 region has the DNA TGTGCCACCAGCCCCGGGACAGGGGGCCACGAGCAGTACTTC. The chain is built from TRBV27 and TRBJ2-7; 12 nucleotides agree with TRBD1. The CDR3 length is 14 residues. Trimming removed 10 bases from V and 5 bases from J; junction bases left unmatched: 9. Looked up from germline, CDR1 is MNHEY and CDR2 is SMNVEV (reference sequence).

The chain uses TRBV3-1 (or the pseudogene TRBV3-2) and TRBJ1-4; D is perhaps TRBD1 (6 bases). Germline V gives CDR1 LGHDT, CDR2 YNNKEL (reference sequence). Trimming took off 1 base at V and 6 bases at J, with 9 bases between the two ends. The CDR3 contains 14 residues. This CDR3 reads CASSQAKGDEKLFF. The CDR3 DNA reads as TGTGCCAGCAGCCAAGCTAAGGGGGATGAAAAACTGTTTTTT.

J is TRBJ2-3 and V is TRBV5-8, with D possibly TRBD2 on 6 matching bases. Germline lookup yields CDR1 SGHTS and CDR2 YDEGEE. The CDR3 runs to 13 residues. The V end was cut by 5 bases, the J end by 1 base, with 8 bases between. The CDR3 nucleotides read TGTGCCAGCAGTTGGGGGGGCACAGATACGCAGTATTTT. Translated: CASSWGGTDTQYF.

The rearrangement joins TRBV7-3 to TRBJ2-2; TRBD1 matches 10 bases. The CDR3 loop spans 14 amino acids. J lost 7 bases, V lost 5 bases, and 4 bases had no gene match. Germline CDR1 SGHTA, CDR2 FQGTGA. This CDR3 reads CASSRDRGGGELFF. The CDR3 nucleotides are TGTGCCAGCAGCCGGGACAGGGGAGGCGGGGAGCTGTTTTTT.

The rearrangement joins TRBV6-1 to TRBJ1-5; 7 nucleotides align to TRBD1. Germline V gene sequence: CDR1 MNHNS, CDR2 SASEGT. The CDR3 is 17 amino acids. V lost 3 bases to trimming and J lost 4 bases; unmatched junction nucleotides: 12. CDR3 amino acids: CASSDGGRGQRNQPQHF. The DNA for the CDR3 is TGTGCCAGCAGTGACGGCGGTAGGGGACAGCGAAATCAGCCCCAGCATTTT.

The rearrangement joins TRBV14 to TRBJ2-6, with 11 bases aligning to TRBD1. Germline V gene lookup returns CDR1 SGHDN and CDR2 FVKESK. The CDR3 is 18 amino acids. J gave up 2 bases and V 3 bases, and 6 bases lay outside the gene matches. The CDR3 region has the DNA TGTGCCAGCAGCCACTGGGACAGGGGGTTACCTGGGGCCAACGTCCTGACTTTC. Protein sequence: CASSHWDRGLPGANVLTF.

This chain uses TRBV19 with TRBJ1-5, with D perhaps TRBD1 (5 bases). V dropped 11 bases and J dropped 4 bases, with 18 bases sitting between them. Looked up from germline, CDR1 is LNHDA and CDR2 is SQIVND (reference sequence). The CDR3 is 14 residues long. CDR3 nucleotide sequence: TGTGCCGCGACGGGCCAGGGTGGGAATCAGCCCCAGCATTTT. Residues: CAATGQGGNQPQHF.

This clone occurred once. In the same sample, other DNA sequences code for this CDR3. The chain links TRBV18 to TRBJ2-1; D may be TRBD2 (6 bases). Germline V CDR1 and CDR2: KGHSH, LQKENI. This CDR3 has 15 amino acids. Trimming took 3 bases from V and 4 from J, leaving 13 bases between them. This CDR3 is CASSPTSGSYNEQFF. DNA of the CDR3: TGTGCCAGCTCACCGACAAGCGGGTCATACAATGAGCAGTTCTTC. Supplemented by reference TRBV18 and TRBJ2-1, the full variable domain reads NAGVMQNPRHLVRRRGQEARLRCSPMKGHSHVYWYRQLPEEGLKFMVYLQKENIIDESGMPKERFSAEFPKEGPSILRIQQVVRGDSAAYFCASSPTSGSYNEQFFGPGTRLTVL.

A single count supports this clone. The J gene is TRBJ2-1, the V gene TRBV19; 8 bases map to TRBD2. The V segment lost 5 bases and the J segment 0 bases; nucleotides outside the gene matches: 3. The germline V gene has CDR1 LNHDA and CDR2 SQIVND (reference sequence). The CDR3 is 15 amino acids. CDR3 sequence (DNA): TGTGCCAGTAGTTTAGCGGGGAGCTCCTACAATGAGCAGTTCTTC. Its translation: CASSLAGSSYNEQFF.

The V and J genes are TRBV10-3 and TRBJ2-7, with a weak D call TRBD2 (6 bases). Germline V gives CDR1 ENHRY, CDR2 SYGVKD. CDR3 length: 16 residues. Trimming removed 6 bases at V and 4 bases at J, with 22 bases between. The CDR3 sequence is CAIRRVGGTQVYEQYF. The CDR3 region has the DNA TGTGCCATCAGACGTGTAGGCGGGACCCAGGTTTACGAGCAGTACTTC.

This clone was recorded once. V gene TRBV7-6 combines with J gene TRBJ1-5, with 7 bases matching TRBD1. The germline V gene encodes CDR1 SGHVS and CDR2 FNYEAQ. Trimming at V came to 2 bases and at J to 1 base, leaving 8 bases not matched to a gene. The CDR3 contains 17 residues. This CDR3 reads CASSLSPGTASNQPQHF. The CDR3, as DNA: TGTGCCAGCAGCTTAAGTCCCGGGACAGCCAGCAATCAGCCCCAGCATTTT.

The V and J genes are TRBV19 and TRBJ2-4; possibly TRBD2 for D (5 bases). CDR3 length equals 15 residues. The germline V gene has CDR1 LNHDA and CDR2 SQIVND (reference sequence). The ends were cut back, 5 bases at V and 1 base at J, with 12 bases in the middle. CDR3 region: CASSPWTGAKNIQYF. In nucleotides, the CDR3 is TGTGCCAGTAGTCCGTGGACGGGGGCCAAAAACATTCAGTACTTC.

The CDR3 protein is CASKPSGDSYEQYF. As DNA, the CDR3 is TGTGCCAGTAAACCAAGCGGGGACTCCTACGAGCAGTACTTC. The rearrangement joins TRBV19 to TRBJ2-7; 7 bases are a match to TRBD2. This CDR3 has 14 residues. V gave up 7 bases and J gave up 0 bases; unmatched junction bases: 6. The germline CDR1 and CDR2 sequences are LNHDA and SQIVND (reference sequence). Full variable domain (missing parts from reference TRBV19 and TRBJ2-7): DGGITQSPKYLFRKEGQNVTLSCEQNLNHDAMYWYRQDPGQGLRLIYYSQIVNDFQKGDIAEGYSVSREKKESFPLTVTSAQKNPTAFYLCASKPSGDSYEQYFGPGTRLTVT.

The chain employs TRBV4-3 and TRBJ2-7; 8 bases map to TRBD2. Germline CDR1 LGHNA, CDR2 YSLEER. CDR3 length: 16 amino acids. The V gene end was trimmed by 0 bases and the J gene end by 2 bases; junction bases not matched to a gene: 6. CDR3 in DNA: TGCGCCAGCAGCCAAGACCTTGTCGGGGGGGCCTACGAGCAGTACTTC. Translating it yields CASSQDLVGGAYEQYF.

The chain recombines TRBV28 with TRBJ2-1; 13 nucleotides agree with TRBD2. J was trimmed by 2 bases and V by 3 bases; bases with no gene match: 10. CDR1 is MDHEN, CDR2 SYDVKM, per germline. This CDR3 spans 19 amino acids. As DNA, the CDR3 is TGTGCCAGCAGTTTCGTCCTGAGGACTAGCGGGAGCCCCTACAATGAGCAGTTCTTC. As protein: CASSFVLRTSGSPYNEQFF.

The genes are TRBV4-3 and TRBJ2-3, with TRBD1 as a possible D gene (5 bases). CDR3 size: 17 residues. Between the trimmed V and J ends, which lost 0 bases and 5 bases, there was a span of 18 bases. In germline, CDR1 is LGHNA, CDR2 YSLEER. The chain's CDR3 is CASSQDPQGAERDTQYF. In DNA form, the CDR3 reads TGCGCCAGCAGCCAAGATCCCCAGGGTGCCGAGAGAGATACGCAGTATTTT.

The rearrangement joins TRBV9 to TRBJ2-3, with 10 bases identical to TRBD2. After removal of 0 bases from V and 3 bases from J, the junction contained 4 bases not matched to a gene. CDR1 SGDLS and CDR2 YYNGEE come from the germline V gene. The CDR3 sequence is 16 residues long. This CDR3 reads CASSVGLAGATDTQYF. In DNA form, the CDR3 reads TGTGCCAGCAGCGTAGGGCTAGCGGGAGCTACAGATACGCAGTATTTT.

The chain has TRBV6-5 and TRBJ2-7; 8 nucleotides match TRBD2. Germline CDR1 and CDR2: MNHEY and SVGAGI. The CDR3 contains 14 residues. The trim removed 7 bases at V and 4 bases at J, leaving 9 bases unmatched. DNA of the CDR3: TGTGCCAGCAAAATCGGACTAGCTAGTTACGAGCAGTACTTC. Protein sequence: CASKIGLASYEQYF.

The chain joins TRBV5-6 to TRBJ1-4, with 7 bases matching TRBD1. V shed 2 bases, J shed 8 bases, and the junction held 6 bases outside the gene matches. There are 14 residues in the CDR3. Looked up from germline, CDR1 is SGHDT and CDR2 is YYEEEE. CDR3 in amino acids: CASSFSQDREKLFF. CDR3 sequence (DNA): TGTGCCAGCAGCTTCAGCCAGGACAGGGAAAAACTGTTTTTT.

This clone occurred a few times. This chain uses TRBV5-5 with TRBJ1-4; unclear D gene. Looked up from germline, CDR1 is SGHKS and CDR2 is YYEKEE (reference sequence). V gave up 1 base and J gave up 4 bases, with 8 bases separating them. The CDR3 length is 14 residues. The CDR3, as DNA: TGTGCCAGCAGCTTGTTACAGCATAATGAAAAACTGTTTTTT. Protein sequence: CASSLLQHNEKLFF.

V usage is TRBV11-2 and J usage is TRBJ2-1; D is perhaps TRBD2 (5 bases). CDR3 length: 14 residues. V was trimmed by 8 bases and J by 0 bases, leaving 11 bases between them. Germline V gene data show CDR1 as SGHAT and CDR2 as FQNNGV. This chain's CDR3 is CASSRVASYNEQFF. CDR3 bases: TGTGCCAGCTCGAGGGTGGCCTCCTACAATGAGCAGTTCTTC.

The V call is TRBV13, the J call TRBJ1-2; D is ambiguous. This CDR3 has 15 amino acids. Trimming pared 5 bases from V and 3 bases from J, leaving 16 bases between. Germline CDR1 PRHDT, CDR2 FYEKMQ (reference sequence). The DNA of the CDR3 is TGTGCCAGCAGCCCCTGGGCCCAAAGAGACTATGGCTACACCTTC. Protein product: CASSPWAQRDYGYTF.

V gene TRBV27 combines with J gene TRBJ2-5, with 10 positions matching TRBD2. CDR3 length equals 18 residues. V was pared by 3 bases and J by 4 bases, with 14 bases of the junction left unmatched. Germline V CDR1 and CDR2: MNHEY, SMNVEV (reference sequence). CDR3 DNA: TGTGCCAGCAGTTTCAGTTCTAGCGGGAGTGAGGAAGGAGAGACCCAGTACTTC. Its translation is CASSFSSSGSEEGETQYF.

This clone was seen only a few times. The chain recombines TRBV5-1 with TRBJ1-6; TRBD1 matches 7 bases. With 0 bases clipped from V and 5 bases from J, the junction kept 5 bases outside the gene matches. The CDR3 has 16 residues. Germline V gene data show CDR1 as SGHRS and CDR2 as YFSETQ. As DNA, the CDR3 is TGCGCCAGCAGCTTGGGGACAGGCCAAGATAATTCACCCCTCCACTTT. Its protein is CASSLGTGQDNSPLHF. The whole variable domain, remainder taken from reference TRBV5-1 and TRBJ1-6, is KAGVTQTPRYLIKTRGQQVTLSCSPISGHRSVSWYQQTPGQGLQFLFEYFSETQRNKGNFPGRFSGRQFSNSRSEMNVSTLELGDSALYLCASSLGTGQDNSPLHFGNGTRLTVT.

The sample holds one count of this clone. V and J are TRBV18 and TRBJ2-6; D remains unclear. Germline V lookup: CDR1 KGHSH, CDR2 LQKENI. The CDR3 runs to 13 residues. V gave up 6 bases and J gave up 2 bases, with 5 bases separating them. CDR3 nucleotides: TGTGCCAGCTCCAACACTGGGGCCAACGTCCTGACTTTC. It specifies CASSNTGANVLTF.

The CDR3 spells CASSLSTAVYSYGYTF. CDR3 nucleotide sequence: TGTGCCAGCAGCTTAAGTACGGCGGTCTATAGTTATGGCTACACCTTC. V is TRBV11-2 and J is TRBJ1-2; D unclear. Germline loops: CDR1 SGHAT, CDR2 FQNNGV. This CDR3 contains 16 residues. Trimming took off 2 bases at V and 5 bases at J, with 18 bases between the two ends.

The chain employs TRBV19 and TRBJ1-5, with D maybe TRBD1 (5 bases). This CDR3 region has 18 residues. Germline V gene data show CDR1 as LNHDA and CDR2 as SQIVND (reference sequence). V was shortened by 5 bases and J by 1 base, with 21 bases between the two germline ends. Here the CDR3 reads CASSSQGFGLGSNQPQHF. The CDR3 DNA is TGTGCCAGTAGTTCCCAGGGTTTTGGATTGGGAAGCAATCAGCCCCAGCATTTT.

The chain couples TRBV24-1 to TRBJ2-7; D uncertain. CDR3 length: 12 amino acids. From germline, CDR1 is KGHDR and CDR2 SFDVKD. V lost 7 bases, J lost 3 bases, and 9 bases lay in between. The CDR3: CATSGGGYEQYF. Written as DNA, the CDR3 is TGTGCCACCAGCGGCGGCGGCTACGAGCAGTACTTC.

V is TRBV28 and J is TRBJ1-1; D gene uncertain. The V end lost 9 bases, the J end lost 1 base, and 18 bases lay between the germline ends. The CDR3 totals 15 residues. The germline V gene has CDR1 MDHEN and CDR2 SYDVKM. The CDR3 bases are TGTGCCAGTGACCCCTTCGGGAAATCGAACACTGAAGCTTTCTTT. Residues: CASDPFGKSNTEAFF.

The J gene is TRBJ1-2, the V gene TRBV18; 11 nucleotides align to TRBD1. J was trimmed by 6 bases and V by 0 bases; bases with no gene match: 6. The CDR3 covers 16 residues. CDR1 and CDR2 (germline): KGHSH, LQKENI. CDR3 protein: CASSPPGQGARNGYTF. The CDR3 DNA reads as TGTGCCAGCTCACCACCCGGACAGGGGGCTAGGAATGGCTACACCTTC.

The chain has TRBV19 and TRBJ2-2; a possible D gene is TRBD1 (6 bases). V gave up 4 bases and J gave up 6 bases, with 15 bases separating them. The CDR3 runs to 15 residues. The V gene's germline CDR1 is LNHDA and CDR2 SQIVND (reference sequence). The DNA of the CDR3 is TGTGCCAGTAGTAATCTTTACAGGGCAGCCGGGGAGCTGTTTTTT. Amino acid sequence: CASSNLYRAAGELFF.